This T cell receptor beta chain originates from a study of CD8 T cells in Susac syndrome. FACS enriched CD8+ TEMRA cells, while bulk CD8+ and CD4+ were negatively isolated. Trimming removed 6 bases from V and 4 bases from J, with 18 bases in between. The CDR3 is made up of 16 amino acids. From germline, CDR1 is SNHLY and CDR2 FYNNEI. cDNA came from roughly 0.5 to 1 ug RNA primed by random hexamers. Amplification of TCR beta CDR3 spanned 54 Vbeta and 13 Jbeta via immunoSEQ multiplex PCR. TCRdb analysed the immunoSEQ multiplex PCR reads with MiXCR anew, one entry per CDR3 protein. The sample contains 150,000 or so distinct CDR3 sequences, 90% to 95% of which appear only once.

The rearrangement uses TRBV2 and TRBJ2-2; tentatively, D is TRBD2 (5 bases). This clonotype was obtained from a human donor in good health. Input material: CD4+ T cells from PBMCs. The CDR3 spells CASRPEGHGSTGELFF. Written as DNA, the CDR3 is TGTGCCAGCAGACCCGAGGGCCACGGTAGCACCGGGGAGCTGTTTTTT.